A selection of T cell receptor beta chains follows, all from one sample in a study of Ad26.COV2.S vaccination and SARS-CoV-2 variants. Profiled with immunoSEQ multiplex PCR; TCRdb holds only in-frame clones, not every one. This repertoire shows more than 400,000 clones, about nine tenths found once; its top ten account for less than 4.5%. The sequenced sample was peripheral blood, obtained in a trial of Ad26.COV2.S vaccine versus placebo. The receptors shown here come from a person between 18 and 65 years old who received the Ad26.COV2.S COVID-19 vaccine or a placebo. Both conserved end residues are part of each CDR3. Fields, in order: D gene, V gene, J gene, clone size, CDR3 protein. The D gene is left open where the match is weak. The size of a clone is reported for some rows only, either as once, few or many, or as a class for expanded clones.

D gene: NA
V gene: TRBV2
J gene: TRBJ1-1
clone size: NA
CDR3 protein: CASSERTAVNTEAFF

D gene: TRBD2
V gene: TRBV13
J gene: TRBJ2-2
clone size: NA
CDR3 protein: CASSQGLAGGAGELFF

D gene: NA
V gene: TRBV3-1/TRBV3-2
J gene: TRBJ1-5
clone size: few
CDR3 protein: CASSQDPRDQPQHF

D gene: TRBD1
V gene: TRBV7-9
J gene: TRBJ1-6
clone size: NA
CDR3 protein: CASSPGQDGSPLHF

D gene: TRBD1
V gene: TRBV12-5
J gene: TRBJ2-3
clone size: NA
CDR3 protein: CASGETGTGGIDTQYF

D gene: TRBD1
V gene: TRBV7-2
J gene: TRBJ2-7
clone size: once
CDR3 protein: CASSTGQGAGEQYF

D gene: NA
V gene: TRBV5-5
J gene: TRBJ1-5
clone size: NA
CDR3 protein: CASSLQGLGGNQPQHF

D gene: TRBD1
V gene: TRBV5-6
J gene: TRBJ2-7
clone size: NA
CDR3 protein: CASSLYDRGIYEQYF

D gene: NA
V gene: TRBV4-2
J gene: TRBJ2-7
clone size: NA
CDR3 protein: CASSPGQKYEQYF

D gene: NA
V gene: TRBV11-1
J gene: TRBJ2-7
clone size: NA
CDR3 protein: CASSPGSEYEQYF

D gene: TRBD2
V gene: TRBV4-2
J gene: TRBJ2-7
clone size: NA
CDR3 protein: CASSQDPSGINEQYF

D gene: NA
V gene: TRBV7-2
J gene: TRBJ2-7
clone size: NA
CDR3 protein: CASSLEASTEQYF

D gene: NA
V gene: TRBV19
J gene: TRBJ2-5
clone size: NA
CDR3 protein: CASAVSGTPETQYF

D gene: NA
V gene: TRBV28
J gene: TRBJ1-1
clone size: once
CDR3 protein: CASRQSLEAFF

D gene: NA
V gene: TRBV9
J gene: TRBJ1-6
clone size: NA
CDR3 protein: CASSSSGAGDANSPLHF

D gene: TRBD2
V gene: TRBV5-4
J gene: TRBJ2-3
clone size: NA
CDR3 protein: CASKSFGREGSTDTQYF

D gene: NA
V gene: TRBV20-1
J gene: TRBJ2-1
clone size: NA
CDR3 protein: CSAPRGPEQFF

D gene: NA
V gene: TRBV12-2
J gene: TRBJ2-7
clone size: NA
CDR3 protein: CASRLVGSGRIHEQYF

D gene: NA
V gene: TRBV6-2/TRBV6-3
J gene: TRBJ2-7
clone size: NA
CDR3 protein: CASSYNRVGEQYF

D gene: NA
V gene: TRBV5-8
J gene: TRBJ2-3
clone size: NA
CDR3 protein: CASSLGGRRTDTQYF

D gene: NA
V gene: TRBV18
J gene: TRBJ1-3
clone size: NA
CDR3 protein: CASSPRDVGNTIYF

D gene: TRBD1
V gene: TRBV28
J gene: TRBJ1-2
clone size: NA
CDR3 protein: CASSRSFRDRGRGSNYGYTF

D gene: NA
V gene: TRBV27
J gene: TRBJ2-1
clone size: NA
CDR3 protein: CASSAGRNEQFF

D gene: TRBD2
V gene: TRBV19
J gene: TRBJ2-3
clone size: once
CDR3 protein: CASSKGRAGSTDTQYF

D gene: NA
V gene: TRBV5-1
J gene: TRBJ2-7
clone size: NA
CDR3 protein: CASSFGTSSSYEQYF

D gene: NA
V gene: TRBV6-6
J gene: TRBJ2-5
clone size: NA
CDR3 protein: CASGTRDGTSETQYF

D gene: NA
V gene: TRBV9
J gene: TRBJ2-1
clone size: NA
CDR3 protein: CASSVRSKVEGISYNEQFF

D gene: NA
V gene: TRBV27
J gene: TRBJ1-2
clone size: NA
CDR3 protein: CASSPGVGNYGYTF

D gene: NA
V gene: TRBV28
J gene: TRBJ2-3
clone size: NA
CDR3 protein: CASSPDTARGEDTQYF

D gene: NA
V gene: TRBV5-6
J gene: TRBJ2-7
clone size: NA
CDR3 protein: CASSLRTTVGYEQYF

D gene: TRBD1
V gene: TRBV6-5
J gene: TRBJ1-5
clone size: NA
CDR3 protein: CASSGTGQNQPQHF

D gene: NA
V gene: TRBV11-3
J gene: TRBJ1-1
clone size: NA
CDR3 protein: CASSRHLNTEAFF

D gene: TRBD2
V gene: TRBV5-1
J gene: TRBJ2-1
clone size: NA
CDR3 protein: CASSLGGLAGGRNEQFF

D gene: TRBD2
V gene: TRBV10-3
J gene: TRBJ2-1
clone size: NA
CDR3 protein: CAGGVGNEQFF

D gene: TRBD2
V gene: TRBV11-2
J gene: TRBJ2-7
clone size: NA
CDR3 protein: CASSLGRGRVYEQYF

D gene: TRBD1
V gene: TRBV7-9
J gene: TRBJ1-2
clone size: NA
CDR3 protein: CASSLGGDRNYGYTF